The present T cell receptor beta chain was sequenced within a study of CD4 T cells in relation to SARS-CoV-2 and coronaviruses (dated by TCRdb to the early 2020s). Regarding the complete study: In the ViraFEST assay, PBMCs were cultured with antigen for 9 to 10 days, after which TCR beta CDR3s were sequenced to identify antigen-specific clonal expansions. The negative reference condition was either a culture with an HIV-1 Nef peptide pool or a culture with no peptide. Using patient-derived lymphoblastoid cell lines, the shared crossreactive spike epitopes were mapped to their HLA restriction. At the level of individual TCR clonotypes, the study evaluated whether memory CD4+ T cells crossreact between the spike proteins of SARS-CoV-2 and those of common cold coronaviruses. The Adaptive Biotechnologies TCR-sequencing kit was used to sequence samples from a few pre-COVID donors and the naive versus memory experiments, whereas other data were Illumina-based. A different TCR-beta assay, based on Illumina, was used to sequence expansion assays from other donors in the study. General study outcomes and caveats: No donor contributed both pre-pandemic and post-infection samples, which limited tracing the source of pre-existing responses. Crossreactivity analysis centred on spike protein, so crossreactivity against other viral proteins was not assessed. The study was limited by small numbers of patients and tested TCRs. Crossreactive clones showed significantly weaker SARS-CoV-2-driven expansion than monoreactive clones, consistent with antigenic imprinting. Memory CD4+ clonotypes crossrecognizing SARS-CoV-2 and at least one common cold coronavirus spike were found in about 61% of donors.

CD4+ T cells from unexposed donors were collected before the COVID-19 pandemic (2011-2018). The EasySep CD4+ T cell isolation kit was used to isolate CD4+ T cells once the cultures had run for roughly 11 days. As cell number allowed, CD4+ T cells from unexposed donors were tested for reactivity to SARS-CoV-2 S and N and to four common cold coronavirus spike pools. About 1.8 million PBMCs per well were cultured in IMDM with around 5% human AB serum and around 10 IU/ml IL-2. Half of the culture medium was replaced with fresh IL-2-containing medium on days 3 and 7. In general, triplicate replicate wells were used for every peptide culture condition. Leukapheresis product for the unexposed donors was bought commercially. Ficoll-Paque PLUS gradient centrifugation was used to isolate PBMCs from either whole blood or leukapheresis product. PBMCs were either used fresh in the expansion assay or cryopreserved at -140 degrees C. The QIAamp Micro DNA Kit was used to extract genomic DNA from the CD4+ T cells.

The library came from the immunoSEQ multiplex PCR assay. The original methods were these. Preprocessing removed nonproductive sequences and CDR3s not starting with C, not ending with F or W, or shorter than 7 amino acids. Antigen-specific clonotypes were called with the MANAFEST web app on the basis of expansion relative to the reference and to other culture wells. A clone was considered positive if significant expansion relative to the reference culture was observed in 2 of 3 replicate wells at an FDR below 0.05. A further requirement for positive clones was significant expansion compared with all other tandem wells, along with an odds ratio above 5. After three terminal residues were trimmed from each end, CDR3 homology was quantified as pairwise Levenshtein distance using the stringdist R package. TCRdb limited this immuneACCESS table to in-frame rearrangements with V and J called. A share of clones is missing; checked studies link under half to unresolved V genes, and the rest is unexplained. V and J calls and clone size are as listed in that table; D and trimming were resolved from the DNA. The sample data list tens of thousands of clones, and around 76% of these were observed just once. The ten largest account for around 12% of the sample.

Turning to this clone: The antigen it recognizes is unknown. No per-base quality is available; no much larger clone lies one base away.

The CDR1 and CDR2 encoded by the germline V gene are SGHRS and YFSETQ. V loses 1 base of germline sequence and J loses 2 bases, and the interval between the two ends is 10 bases. Counted from cysteine to phenylalanine, this CDR3 has 14 amino acids. The entry retains the CDR3 DNA only, 42 bases that are in frame from base 1. The receptor was derived from a human donor in good health. The chain links TRBV5-1 with TRBJ2-7, with no reliable assignment of the D segment. Source material: CD4+ T cells from PBMCs, cultured in vitro. Here is the DNA: TGCGCCAGCAGCTTGCGGCCGGCGACCTACGAGCAGTACTTC. The encoded protein is CASSLRPATYEQYF.